Presented here are 32 T cell receptor beta chains from one specimen sequenced in a study of shared clonotypes between healthy human individuals. Sequencing was performed with immunoSEQ multiplex PCR; in TCRdb, only in-frame clones are kept and a portion is missing. Of about 2.4 million clones listed, 90% to 95% are singletons. Sequenced material: naive CD4+ T cells from PBMCs. The subset denotes: CD45RA+ positively selected. The source is a man aged 18 to 29 in good health. Some clones in this sample may be carry-over from other donors' samples.

This clone has a single count. This rearrangement joins TRBV14 to TRBJ2-7; TRBD2 aligns across 10 bases. This CDR3 is 15 amino acids long. CDR1 and CDR2 from the germline V gene are SGHDN and FVKESK. V gave up 1 base and J gave up 3 bases; unmatched junction bases: 3. The DNA of the CDR3 is TGTGCCAGCAGCCAAGGACTAGCGGGCCTCTACGAGCAGTACTTC. As protein: CASSQGLAGLYEQYF. Full variable domain (remainder filled in from reference TRBV14 and TRBJ2-7): EAGVTQFPSHSVIEKGQTVTLRCDPISGHDNLYWYRRVMGKEIKFLLHFVKESKQDESGMPNNRFLAERTGGTYSTLKVQPAELEDSGVYFCASSQGLAGLYEQYFGPGTRLTVT.

The genes are TRBV7-9 and TRBJ2-1; D perhaps matches TRBD1 (6 bases). The CDR3 has 13 amino acids. V was shortened by 1 base and J by 11 bases, with 12 bases between the two germline ends. Germline values: CDR1 SEHNR, CDR2 FQNEAQ (reference sequence). CDR3 protein: CASSLGTGRKQFF. The CDR3 DNA follows: TGTGCCAGCAGCTTAGGTACAGGGCGAAAGCAGTTCTTC. The full variable domain, in which reference TRBV7-9 and TRBJ2-1 provide the parts outside the CDR3, is DTGVSQNPRHKITKRGQNVTFRCDPISEHNRLYWYRQTLGQGPEFLTYFQNEAQLEKSRLLSDRFSAERPKGSFSTLEIQRTEQGDSAMYLCASSLGTGRKQFFGPGTRLTVL.

The chain couples TRBV28 to TRBJ2-2, with D possibly matching TRBD1 (8 bases). V was cut by 8 bases and J by 4 bases, with 17 bases left in between. CDR1 is MDHEN, CDR2 SYDVKM, per germline. The CDR3 consists of 15 residues. Here the CDR3 DNA reads TGTGCCAGCGAAACGGACAGGGAGGGCACCGGGGAGCTGTTTTTT. Protein: CASETDREGTGELFF.

V is TRBV7-3 and J is TRBJ2-1; 8 nucleotides align to TRBD1. This CDR3 spans 15 amino acids. CDR1 and CDR2 from the germline V gene are SGHTA and FQGTGA. V was pared by 5 bases and J by 0 bases, with 3 bases of the junction left unmatched. CDR3 loop: CASSDGQGSYNEQFF. CDR3 sequence (DNA): TGTGCCAGCAGCGACGGACAGGGCTCCTACAATGAGCAGTTCTTC.

For this clone: Other DNA sequences in the same sample also yield this CDR3. The chain joins TRBV5-1 to TRBJ2-7; no clear D. The CDR3 has 12 residues. Deletions cut 1 base from V and 4 bases from J, with 6 bases between. Germline V lookup: CDR1 SGHRS, CDR2 YFSETQ. CDR3 bases: TGCGCCAGCAGCTTGAACCCTTACGAGCAGTACTTC. Protein: CASSLNPYEQYF.

The rearrangement uses TRBV9 and TRBJ2-1; 7 bases align to TRBD2. Germline trimming cut 2 bases from V and 5 bases from J; bases unmatched to any gene: 7. This CDR3 has 15 residues. Germline V lookup: CDR1 SGDLS, CDR2 YYNGEE. This CDR3 reads CASSVRAGLDNEQFF. CDR3 in DNA: TGTGCCAGCAGCGTTAGAGCGGGACTCGACAATGAGCAGTTCTTC.

The chain is built from TRBV2 and TRBJ1-4, with 10 bases aligning to TRBD1. CDR3 length: 13 amino acids. Germline CDR1 and CDR2: SNHLY and FYNNEI. V shed 8 bases and J 7 bases; nucleotides not matched to a gene: 4. CDR3 loop: CASSGQGIEKLFF. CDR3 DNA: TGTGCCAGCTCGGGACAGGGGATTGAAAAACTGTTTTTT.

Comment on this clone: This CDR3 is also generated by other DNA sequences in the sample. The chain uses TRBV27 and TRBJ2-6; D not certain. The V gene lost 2 bases and the J gene lost 0 bases, with 8 bases spanning the gap. This CDR3 region has 16 residues. Germline V CDR1 and CDR2: MNHEY, SMNVEV (reference sequence). The CDR3 DNA follows: TGTGCCAGCAGTTTAGGGCGTCTCTCTGGGGCCAACGTCCTGACTTTC. Amino acid sequence: CASSLGRLSGANVLTF.

The chain is built from TRBV27 and TRBJ1-3, with D unresolved. Trimming removed 6 bases from V and 4 bases from J, with 10 bases in between. Looked up from germline, CDR1 is MNHEY and CDR2 is SMNVEV (reference sequence). The CDR3 totals 13 residues. The CDR3 reads CASRKTGGNTIYF. The DNA for the CDR3 is TGTGCCAGCAGAAAGACTGGGGGAAACACCATATATTTT.

This clone occurred a few times. The chain has TRBV7-9 and TRBJ1-1; 7 bases are shared with TRBD1. In germline, CDR1 is SEHNR, CDR2 FQNEAQ (reference sequence). The J segment lost 4 bases and the V segment lost 4 bases, leaving 18 bases of the junction unmatched. The CDR3 totals 18 residues. CDR3 sequence: CASSSNWTGLQGSTEAFF. The CDR3 region has the DNA TGTGCCAGCAGCTCCAACTGGACAGGACTTCAGGGCAGCACTGAAGCTTTCTTT.

The gene calls are TRBV28 and TRBJ2-2, with D possibly TRBD1 on 6 matching bases. The CDR3 is 15 residues long. Germline V gives CDR1 MDHEN, CDR2 SYDVKM. Trimming shortened V by 3 bases and J by 5 bases, and 13 bases separated the two germline ends. CDR3 DNA: TGTGCCAGCAGTTTTAGGACAGCTCTTACCGGGGAGCTGTTTTTT. Translation: CASSFRTALTGELFF.

This clone has just one count. This rearrangement joins TRBV9 to TRBJ2-1, with 13 bases aligning to TRBD2. Germline CDR1 SGDLS, CDR2 YYNGEE. V gave up 4 bases and J gave up 6 bases; unmatched junction bases: 10. The CDR3 runs 17 residues. DNA for the CDR3: TGTGCCAGCAGCAAACCGGGACTAGCGGGAATTGCCAATGAGCAGTTCTTC. Amino acid sequence: CASSKPGLAGIANEQFF.

This clone was observed a few times. The same CDR3 can be traced to other DNA sequences in this sample. This chain connects TRBV19 to TRBJ1-1, with a weak D call TRBD1 (6 bases). CDR3 length: 13 amino acids. From germline, CDR1 is LNHDA and CDR2 SQIVND (reference sequence). The germline V and J ends were trimmed by 3 bases and 4 bases, with 9 bases remaining between them. The CDR3 coding sequence is TGTGCCAGTAGTATCCCCAGGGGCACTGAAGCTTTCTTT. Its protein is CASSIPRGTEAFF.

The genes are TRBV28 and TRBJ2-1; D is possibly TRBD2 (6 bases). Germline CDR1 is MDHEN and CDR2 is SYDVKM. Trimming cost V 5 bases and J 0 bases, with 14 bases left between them. This CDR3 region has 16 residues. CDR3 DNA sequence: TGTGCCAGCAGTGCCCCCGCGGGGAACTCCTACAATGAGCAGTTCTTC. It translates to CASSAPAGNSYNEQFF. The full variable domain, in which reference TRBV28 and TRBJ2-1 provide the parts outside the CDR3, is DVKVTQSSRYLVKRTGEKVFLECVQDMDHENMFWYRQDPGLGLRLIYFSYDVKMKEKGDIPEGYSVSREKKERFSLILESASTNQTSMYLCASSAPAGNSYNEQFFGPGTRLTVL.

This clone has more than one count but fewer than ten. The chain recombines TRBV28 with TRBJ2-7; D not resolved. CDR3 length: 10 amino acids. With 5 bases removed from V and 13 bases from J, the gap between germline ends came to 12 bases. Germline CDR1 and CDR2: MDHEN and SYDVKM. This CDR3 reads CASSAHRFYF. CDR3 DNA: TGTGCCAGCAGTGCGCATCGGTTCTACTTC. The variable domain in full, with the rest retrieved from reference TRBV28 and TRBJ2-7, is DVKVTQSSRYLVKRTGEKVFLECVQDMDHENMFWYRQDPGLGLRLIYFSYDVKMKEKGDIPEGYSVSREKKERFSLILESASTNQTSMYLCASSAHRFYFGPGTRLTVT.

This chain joins TRBV5-4 and TRBJ2-7; D may be TRBD2 (6 bases). The CDR3 loop spans 14 amino acids. The germline CDR1 and CDR2 sequences are SGHNT and YYREEE (reference sequence). V was clipped by 1 base and J by 1 base, with 9 bases between them. Here the CDR3 reads CASSLSGLSYEQYF. The DNA of the CDR3 is TGTGCCAGCAGCTTGTCTGGACTATCCTACGAGCAGTACTTC. Variable domain in full (rest from reference TRBV5-4 and TRBJ2-7): ETGVTQSPTHLIKTRGQQVTLRCSSQSGHNTVSWYQQALGQGPQFIFQYYREEENGRGNFPPRFSGLQFPNYSSELNVNALELDDSALYLCASSLSGLSYEQYFGPGTRLTVT.

The V call is TRBV9, the J call TRBJ1-1; D is possibly TRBD1 (6 bases). The CDR3 length is 18 residues. V gave up 0 bases and J gave up 0 bases, with 18 bases separating them. Germline V gene lookup returns CDR1 SGDLS and CDR2 YYNGEE. As DNA, the CDR3 is TGTGCCAGCAGCGTAGAGGGGGTCAGGGTTGAGCTGAACACTGAAGCTTTCTTT. Translated: CASSVEGVRVELNTEAFF. The whole variable domain, remainder taken from reference TRBV9 and TRBJ1-1, is DSGVTQTPKHLITATGQRVTLRCSPRSGDLSVYWYQQSLDQGLQFLIQYYNGEERAKGNILERFSAQQFPDLHSELNLSSLELGDSALYFCASSVEGVRVELNTEAFFGQGTRLTVV.

V gene TRBV6-5 combines with J gene TRBJ2-1, with TRBD1 as a possible D gene (6 bases). CDR1 and CDR2 from the germline V gene are MNHEY and SVGAGI. The length of the CDR3 is 11 residues. Trimming shortened V by 6 bases and J by 6 bases, and 6 bases separated the two germline ends. This CDR3 is CASRDSNEQFF. CDR3 bases: TGTGCCAGCAGGGACAGCAATGAGCAGTTCTTC.

This clone occurred a few times. The chain is built from TRBV5-1 and TRBJ2-5, with 9 nucleotides matching TRBD1. The J call is doubtful: the DNA matches TRBJ2-7 better. This CDR3 has 14 amino acids. The germline V gene encodes CDR1 SGHRS and CDR2 YFSETQ. For the CDR3, the DNA is TGCGCCAGCAGCTTGGCGGGACAGGGCTACGAGCAGTACTTC. It encodes CASSLAGQGYEQYF.

The CDR3 spells CASTTGEGRTEAFF. CDR3 bases: TGTGCCAGTACCACGGGGGAGGGGAGGACTGAAGCTTTCTTT. V gene TRBV19 combines with J gene TRBJ1-1, with a possible D match to TRBD1 (5 bases). V gave up 7 bases and J gave up 5 bases, with 17 bases separating them. CDR1 LNHDA and CDR2 SQIVND come from the germline V gene (reference sequence). The CDR3 length is 14 residues.

This chain uses TRBV12-5 with TRBJ1-1; TRBD1 matches 7 bases. The trim removed 0 bases at V and 7 bases at J, leaving 8 bases unmatched. CDR1 and CDR2 (germline): LGHNT, FRNRAP. CDR3 size: 15 residues. CDR3 in amino acids: CASGLVQGPYYEAFF. DNA for the CDR3: TGTGCTAGTGGTTTGGTACAGGGGCCGTATTATGAAGCTTTCTTT.

V is TRBV5-4 and J is TRBJ2-5; TRBD2 is a possible D gene (7 bases). The CDR3 consists of 12 residues. Germline V gene lookup returns CDR1 SGHNT and CDR2 YYREEE (reference sequence). V was trimmed by 7 bases and J by 5 bases, leaving 12 bases between them. Here the CDR3 reads CASSRGAETQYF. In DNA, the CDR3 is TGTGCCAGCTCTCGGGGGGCCGAGACCCAGTACTTC.

This sequence joins TRBV25-1 and TRBJ2-3, with 10 positions matching TRBD2. Germline CDR1 reads MGHDK; CDR2 reads SYGVNS. The trim removed 3 bases at V and 6 bases at J, leaving 9 bases unmatched. This CDR3 is built from 16 residues. The DNA of the CDR3 is TGTGCCAGCAGTGAGCACCTAGCGGGAGTGCGGGATACGCAGTATTTT. It codes for CASSEHLAGVRDTQYF.

The CDR3 reads CASRRTGTGELFF. For the CDR3, the DNA is TGTGCCAGCAGACGGACAGGGACCGGGGAGCTGTTTTTT. J is TRBJ2-2 and V is TRBV2; 8 nucleotides align to TRBD1. Per the germline V gene, CDR1 is SNHLY and CDR2 is FYNNEI. The CDR3 covers 13 residues. With 6 bases clipped from V and 5 bases from J, the junction kept 2 bases outside the gene matches.

On this clone: Other DNA sequences in the same sample also yield this CDR3. The gene calls are TRBV28 and TRBJ1-5; unclear D gene. Germline V gene lookup returns CDR1 MDHEN and CDR2 SYDVKM. The CDR3 has 12 residues. Deletions cut 8 bases from V and 2 bases from J, with 7 bases between. CDR3 in amino acids: CASGRGNQPQHF. In nucleotides, the CDR3 is TGTGCCAGCGGACGGGGCAATCAGCCCCAGCATTTT.

The V gene is TRBV5-6, the J gene TRBJ2-5; D might be TRBD2 (5 bases). V dropped 2 bases and J dropped 4 bases, with 12 bases sitting between them. This CDR3 comprises 14 residues. In germline, CDR1 is SGHDT, CDR2 YYEEEE. The CDR3 is CASSFRAGRETQYF. The CDR3, as DNA: TGTGCCAGCAGCTTTCGGGCGGGTCGAGAGACCCAGTACTTC.

The chain uses TRBV10-3 and TRBJ1-5; D uncertain. This CDR3 region has 14 residues. V dropped 8 bases and J dropped 2 bases, with 13 bases sitting between them. Looked up from germline, CDR1 is ENHRY and CDR2 is SYGVKD. The CDR3 loop is CAISQSVGNQPQHF. As DNA, the CDR3 is TGTGCCATCTCTCAGTCTGTAGGCAATCAGCCCCAGCATTTT.

The DNA for the CDR3 is TGTGCCTGGAGTGGAGGGATTGAGAGTCACGAGCAGTACTTC. It translates to CAWSGGIESHEQYF. This chain uses TRBV30 with TRBJ2-7, with D possibly matching TRBD2 (5 bases). This CDR3 spans 14 amino acids. Germline CDR1 and CDR2: GTSNPN and SVGIG (reference sequence). Trimming removed 1 base from V and 5 bases from J, with 15 bases in between. The full variable domain, rest sourced from reference TRBV30 and TRBJ2-7, is SQTIHQWPATLVQPVGSPLSLECTVEGTSNPNLYWYRQAAGRGLQLLFYSVGIGQISSEVPQNLSASRPQDRQFILSSKKLLLSDSGFYLCAWSGGIESHEQYFGPGTRLTVT.

V and J are TRBV6-5 and TRBJ1-4; possibly TRBD1 for D (6 bases). This CDR3 has 15 amino acids. V was shortened by 6 bases and J by 2 bases, with 13 bases between the two germline ends. Germline V gene sequence: CDR1 MNHEY, CDR2 SVGAGI. This CDR3 reads CASSSTGGTNEKLFF. In nucleotides, the CDR3 is TGTGCCAGCAGCTCCACGGGGGGCACTAATGAAAAACTGTTTTTT.

The chain has TRBV5-6 and TRBJ2-6; no definite D call. Germline loops: CDR1 SGHDT, CDR2 YYEEEE. The CDR3 is 14 residues long. V dropped 5 bases and J dropped 6 bases, with 12 bases sitting between them. The CDR3 coding sequence is TGTGCCAGCAGTTCAATACCGGTGGCCAACGTCCTGACTTTC. This codes for CASSSIPVANVLTF.

This clone came up a few times. The chain uses TRBV19 and TRBJ2-7; D might be TRBD1 (6 bases). The V end lost 6 bases, the J end lost 6 bases, and 21 bases lay between the germline ends. This CDR3 has 15 residues. Germline values: CDR1 LNHDA, CDR2 SQIVND (reference sequence). The CDR3 region is CASRQQGVGQGEQYF. The CDR3 bases are TGTGCCAGTAGGCAACAGGGTGTTGGGCAGGGCGAGCAGTACTTC. Based on the CDR3 plus reference TRBV19 and TRBJ2-7, the full variable domain is DGGITQSPKYLFRKEGQNVTLSCEQNLNHDAMYWYRQDPGQGLRLIYYSQIVNDFQKGDIAEGYSVSREKKESFPLTVTSAQKNPTAFYLCASRQQGVGQGEQYFGPGTRLTVT.

This chain joins TRBV5-8 and TRBJ2-6; weak D call: TRBD2 (5 bases). V lost 4 bases to trimming and J lost 3 bases, with 20 bases between them. CDR3 length: 18 amino acids. Germline CDR1 and CDR2: SGHTS and YDEGEE. CDR3 bases: TGTGCCAGCAGCGTCCTGGGTGGGAGTGCCAGTGGGGCCAACGTCCTGACTTTC. It codes for CASSVLGGSASGANVLTF.